The source of this TCR beta chain is a study of T cell responses to AZD1222 COVID-19 vaccine. Overall study findings and caveats: There were vaccine-associated CD4 TCRs across spike, dominant at 160-218 and 743-854.

Assay used: immunoSEQ multiplex PCR; TCRdb lists only in-frame clones, some missing. The sample carries 160,000 or so clones, more than 85% recorded once. V lost 2 bases to trimming and J lost 7 bases, with 11 bases between them. The CDR3 spans 13 residues. The V gene's germline CDR1 is MDHEN and CDR2 SYDVKM. As concerns this clone: The target antigen is unknown.

The V call is TRBV28, the J call TRBJ1-2; D not resolved. The origin of this receptor is an adult who received the AZD1222 COVID-19 vaccine. The sample here was peripheral blood, taken 28 days after the second AZD1222 dose. CDR3 sequence reads: CASSLLAATGYTF. The CDR3 DNA reads TGTGCCAGCAGTTTACTGGCAGCTACTGGCTACACCTTC.